This T cell receptor beta chain appears in the sequencing data of a study of CD8+ T cells in alopecia areata. On the study more broadly: For the treated group, dosing was oral tofacitinib at 5 to 10 mg twice daily.

This CDR3 region has 13 residues. The germline V gene encodes CDR1 LNHDA and CDR2 SQIVND (reference sequence). V lost 8 bases, J lost 5 bases, and 8 bases stayed unmatched. Findings and limits, study-wide: Tissue-resident alphabeta T cells belonging to normal skin likewise get sequenced within scalp specimens.

About this clone: Antigen: not known.

It was cDNA, reverse transcribed from extracted RNA, that served as the sequencing template. TCRdb's table, derived via immunoSEQ multiplex PCR, lists solely in-frame clones and lacks some. Of roughly 150,000 clones in the sample, around 50% were seen once. The clonotype comes from a human donor with alopecia areata. This specimen consisted of CD8+ T cells sorted from blood, obtained at week 0. The V gene is TRBV19, the J gene TRBJ1-2; 7 bases map to TRBD1. The DNA of the CDR3 is TGTGCCAGTGCGAACAGGGGAGGGTATGGCTACACCTTC. Translation gives CASANRGGYGYTF. Complete variable domain (other parts from reference TRBV19 and TRBJ1-2): DGGITQSPKYLFRKEGQNVTLSCEQNLNHDAMYWYRQDPGQGLRLIYYSQIVNDFQKGDIAEGYSVSREKKESFPLTVTSAQKNPTAFYLCASANRGGYGYTFGSGTRLTVV.